This is a list of T cell receptor beta chains from one sample in a study of T-cell reconstitution after alpha-beta-depleted transplantation in children. TCRdb reprocessed the PCR reads via MiXCR and lists one record per CDR3 protein. This table has 780,000 or so distinct CDR3 sequences, 15% to 20% appearing once. The material sequenced was PBMCs, mostly from graft donor cells, taken 360 days after TCRalphabeta/CD19-depleted stem cell transplant. The receptors originated from a male patient aged 5 to 17 who had a stem cell transplant for acute lymphoblastic leukemia, so the T cells may come from the graft donor. Both conserved end residues are part of each CDR3. The D gene is left open where the match is weak. Clone size is shown for a subset of rows, as once, few, many or a class of expanded clone.

V gene	clone size	J gene	D gene	CDR3 protein	CDR3 DNA
TRBV29-1	-	TRBJ2-7	TRBD2	CSVAGLAASYEQYF	TGCAGCGTTGCTGGCCTAGCGGCCTCCTACGAGCAGTACTTC
TRBV2	few	TRBJ2-1	-	CASKHNEQFF	TGTGCCAGCAAACACAATGAGCAGTTCTTC
TRBV15	-	TRBJ2-7	-	CATRGYRGSYEQYF	TGTGCCACCAGAGGCTATCGGGGGTCCTACGAGCAGTACTTC
TRBV5-1	-	TRBJ2-1	-	CASSPPAGSYPNNEQFF	TGCGCCAGCAGCCCCCCCGCAGGCAGCTACCCCAACAATGAGCAGTTCTTC
TRBV5-1	-	TRBJ2-7	TRBD2	CASSFIAGGWYEQYF	TGCGCCAGCAGCTTTATAGCGGGAGGCTGGTACGAGCAGTACTTC
TRBV12-3/TRBV12-4	few	TRBJ2-1	-	CASSSVRTSSEQFF	TGTGCCAGCAGTTCGGTTCGAACTAGCTCCGAGCAGTTCTTC
TRBV20-1	few	TRBJ2-2	-	CSARGEGRGTGELFF	TGCAGTGCCCGAGGGGAAGGCAGGGGAACCGGGGAGCTGTTTTTT
TRBV9	few	TRBJ2-3	TRBD2	CASSGGLAGTDTQYF	TGTGCCAGCAGCGGGGGACTAGCGGGAACAGATACGCAGTATTTT
TRBV27	-	TRBJ2-7	TRBD1	CASTPHLTGYEQYF	TGTGCCAGCACTCCCCACCTGACAGGGTACGAGCAGTACTTC
TRBV6-5	once	TRBJ2-7	TRBD1	CASSFGTGKDEQYF	TGTGCCAGCAGTTTCGGGACAGGGAAGGACGAGCAGTACTTC
TRBV6-1	-	TRBJ1-2	TRBD1	CASSRRTPWTGGASGGYTF	TGTGCCAGCAGTCGCCGAACCCCATGGACAGGGGGCGCTTCGGGCGGCTACACCTTC
TRBV12-3/TRBV12-4	-	TRBJ2-1	-	CASSLAASPSAEQFF	TGTGCCAGCAGTTTAGCTGCTTCACCTTCGGCTGAGCAGTTCTTC
TRBV18	-	TRBJ2-1	-	CASSPLSTYNEQFF	TGTGCCAGCTCACCACTTAGTACCTACAATGAGCAGTTCTTC
TRBV7-9	few	TRBJ2-1	TRBD1	CASSSYRGKNNEQFF	TGTGCCAGCAGCTCGTACAGGGGTAAAAACAATGAGCAGTTCTTC
TRBV29-1	many	TRBJ2-3	-	CSVEDVSRESTDTQYF	TGCAGCGTTGAAGATGTCTCCAGGGAAAGCACAGATACGCAGTATTTT
TRBV29-1	-	TRBJ1-2	-	CSTTALVPNYGYTF	TGCAGCACCACCGCCTTAGTCCCTAACTATGGCTACACCTTC
TRBV29-1	few	TRBJ2-3	-	CSVRSWRDTQYF	TGCAGCGTTCGGTCATGGCGGGATACGCAGTATTTT
TRBV4-1	few	TRBJ2-1	-	CASSQELWGPDNEQFF	TGCGCCAGCAGCCAAGAATTGTGGGGGCCCGACAATGAGCAGTTCTTC
TRBV20-1	many	TRBJ1-1	-	CSAREGGNTEAFF	TGCAGTGCTAGAGAAGGGGGGAACACTGAAGCTTTCTTT
TRBV27	-	TRBJ2-7	TRBD1	CASSFRGAGGAYEQYF	TGTGCCAGCAGTTTTAGGGGGGCAGGGGGCGCCTACGAGCAGTACTTC
TRBV7-3	few	TRBJ2-4	TRBD2	CASSVSGRENIQYF	TGTGCCAGCAGCGTTAGCGGGAGAGAAAACATTCAGTACTTC
TRBV7-2	few	TRBJ2-7	-	CASSYRSGAYEQYF	TGTGCCAGCAGCTATAGGTCAGGAGCCTACGAGCAGTACTTC
TRBV11-1	-	TRBJ2-1	TRBD1	CASSSSGTGGYNEQFF	TGTGCCAGCAGCTCGTCCGGGACAGGGGGTTACAATGAGCAGTTCTTC
TRBV19	many	TRBJ2-2	-	CASRRGTNTGELFF	TGTGCCAGCCGGCGAGGCACCAACACCGGGGAGCTGTTTTTT
TRBV3-1	-	TRBJ1-5	-	CASSQDMIGHSNQPQHF	TGTGCCAGCAGCCAAGATATGATAGGGCACAGCAATCAGCCCCAGCATTTT
TRBV2	many	TRBJ2-3	-	CASSAHGTSTDTQYF	TGTGCCAGCAGTGCTCACGGTACTAGCACAGATACGCAGTATTTT
TRBV7-9	-	TRBJ2-5	TRBD1	CASSLALDRYQETQYF	TGTGCCAGCAGCTTAGCTTTGGACAGGTACCAAGAGACCCAGTACTTC
TRBV5-6	-	TRBJ1-1	-	CASSLTGRGAFF	TGTGCCAGCAGCTTGACAGGGAGGGGTGCTTTCTTT
TRBV5-1	-	TRBJ2-3	TRBD1	CASARVGQGSIHTQYF	TGCGCCAGCGCCCGGGTAGGACAGGGCTCCATTCATACGCAGTATTTT
TRBV5-1	few	TRBJ2-2	TRBD1	CASSQDRVYTGELFF	TGCGCCAGCAGCCAGGACAGGGTTTACACCGGGGAGCTGTTTTTT
TRBV12-3/TRBV12-4	few	TRBJ2-5	TRBD2	CASSRRLAGDIETQYF	TGTGCCAGCAGTCGTCGACTAGCGGGAGACATAGAGACCCAGTACTTC
TRBV5-1	-	TRBJ2-1	-	CASSLVVGSEQFF	TGCGCCAGCAGCTTGGTAGTTGGCAGTGAGCAGTTCTTC
TRBV7-9	-	TRBJ2-7	-	CASSLAGGYQYF	TGTGCCAGCAGCTTAGCCGGGGGTTACCAGTACTTC
TRBV6-4	few	TRBJ1-4	TRBD1	CASSRHRGRRSFENEKLFF	TGTGCCAGCAGTAGACACAGGGGGCGCAGATCGTTTGAGAATGAAAAACTGTTTTTT
TRBV12-5	-	TRBJ2-1	TRBD2	CASGLDLSGAYNEQFF	TGTGCTAGTGGTTTGGACCTCAGCGGGGCTTACAATGAGCAGTTCTTC
TRBV4-1	-	TRBJ1-2	-	CASSQDSPSRGLYGYTF	TGCGCCAGCAGCCAAGATTCCCCCAGCAGGGGACTCTATGGCTACACCTTC
TRBV5-1	few	TRBJ1-1	TRBD1	CASSSRQGILVNTEAFF	TGCGCCAGCAGCTCGCGACAGGGGATATTAGTGAACACTGAAGCTTTCTTT
TRBV6-1	few	TRBJ2-5	TRBD2	CASYSGKDWKETQYF	TGTGCCAGTTATAGCGGGAAGGATTGGAAAGAGACCCAGTACTTC
TRBV7-8	-	TRBJ2-7	-	CASSLRASHEQYF	TGTGCCAGCAGCTTACGGGCATCCCACGAGCAGTACTTC
TRBV7-3	-	TRBJ2-5	TRBD2	CASSLKARGTSWLGPQETQYF	TGTGCCAGCAGCTTAAAGGCTCGGGGGACTAGTTGGTTGGGGCCCCAAGAGACCCAGTACTTC
TRBV5-1	-	TRBJ2-7	-	CASSPGPAVFEQYF	TGCGCCAGCAGCCCCGGACCGGCCGTTTTCGAGCAGTACTTC
TRBV5-1	-	TRBJ2-7	TRBD2	CASSLVGSLAAIYEQYF	TGCGCCAGCAGCTTGGTGGGGAGTCTAGCGGCAATCTACGAGCAGTACTTC
TRBV27	-	TRBJ2-3	-	CATRGYSTDTQYF	TGTGCCACCCGGGGGTACAGCACAGATACGCAGTATTTT
TRBV2	few	TRBJ2-3	-	CASSAPDKPSTDTQYF	TGTGCCAGCAGTGCCCCGGACAAGCCTAGCACAGATACGCAGTATTTT
TRBV4-1	few	TRBJ2-3	-	CASSQVRWSHRPADTQYF	TGCGCCAGCAGCCAAGTAAGATGGTCCCACCGGCCGGCAGATACGCAGTATTTT
TRBV6-5	few	TRBJ2-2	TRBD2	CASSYAPTSVAGELFF	TGTGCCAGCAGTTACGCGCCGACTAGCGTTGCCGGGGAGCTGTTTTTT
TRBV3-1	few	TRBJ2-7	TRBD1	CASSQVTGGFDEQYF	TGTGCCAGCAGCCAAGTTACAGGGGGCTTCGACGAGCAGTACTTC
TRBV10-1	many	TRBJ2-3	TRBD2	CASSSRTSRAKDTQYF	TGCGCCAGCAGTTCCCGGACTAGTCGGGCTAAAGATACGCAGTATTTT
TRBV12-3/TRBV12-4	many	TRBJ2-7	TRBD1	CASSSTGASYEQYF	TGTGCCAGCAGTTCCACAGGGGCGTCCTACGAGCAGTACTTC
TRBV10-3	-	TRBJ1-5	-	CAISEYDQPQHF	TGTGCCATCAGTGAGTACGATCAGCCCCAGCATTTT
TRBV29-1	few	TRBJ2-3	-	CSVVGGNTQYF	TGCAGCGTTGTTGGGGGAAATACGCAGTATTTT